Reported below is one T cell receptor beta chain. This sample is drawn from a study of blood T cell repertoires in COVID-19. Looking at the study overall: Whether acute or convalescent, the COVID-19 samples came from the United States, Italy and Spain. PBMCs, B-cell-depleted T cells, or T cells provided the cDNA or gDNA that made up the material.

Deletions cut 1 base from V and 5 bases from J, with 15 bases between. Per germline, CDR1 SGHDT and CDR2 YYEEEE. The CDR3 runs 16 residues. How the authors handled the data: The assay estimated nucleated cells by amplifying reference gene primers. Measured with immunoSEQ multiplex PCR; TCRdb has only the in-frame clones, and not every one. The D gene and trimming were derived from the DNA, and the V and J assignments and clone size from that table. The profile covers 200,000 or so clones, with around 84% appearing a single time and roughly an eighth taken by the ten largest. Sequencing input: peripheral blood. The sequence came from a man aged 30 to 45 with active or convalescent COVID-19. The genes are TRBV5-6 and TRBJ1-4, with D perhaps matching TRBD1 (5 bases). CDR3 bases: TGTGCCAGCAGCTTGCAGGGAACCCCTCCAAATGAAAAACTGTTTTTT. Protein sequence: CASSLQGTPPNEKLFF.